This T cell receptor (beta chain) comes out of a study of identical twins. The V and J ends lost 3 bases and 1 base respectively, with 12 bases between them. There are 15 residues in the CDR3. CDR1 and CDR2 (germline): SEHNR, FQNEAQ (reference sequence). This clonotype was seen a handful of times. One entry per CDR3 protein results from TCRdb running MiXCR on the 5' RACE reads. The sample comprises some 300,000 distinct CDR3 sequences, roughly an eighth of which are singletons, and around 6.9% rests with the top ten. This same sample was also taken into another study, of yellow fever vaccine responses in identical twins.

The TCR comes from a woman under 30 in good health. Sequences were obtained from CD8+ T cells sorted from blood. J is TRBJ2-5 and V is TRBV7-9; weak D call: TRBD1 (6 bases). The CDR3 is CASSFPQGRQETQYF. DNA of the CDR3: TGTGCCAGCAGCTTCCCGCAGGGGCGCCAAGAGACCCAGTACTTC.